This T cell receptor (beta chain) was sequenced for a study of PD-L1 blockade in urothelial cancer (dated by TCRdb to 2016 to 2017). Notes on the research overall: All patients started therapy in the mid-2010s and received atezolizumab 1,200 mg intravenously every 3 weeks. About nine tenths of the roughly 29 patients were males with bladder-origin urothelial cancer, and 18 of 29 reported a prior smoking history. Patients had an ECOG performance status of 0 or 1 and had received between 0 and 3 prior chemotherapy regimens. Blood samples were analyzed 3 weeks after the start of treatment (second dose) and 6 weeks after the start of treatment. A median of about 140,000 T cells and approximately 86,000 unique TCRs was obtained from blood samples, and a median clonality of around 0.08 was observed. An exploratory multi-omic analysis was conducted of the somatic, immune and clinical correlates of response to PD-L1 blockade with atezolizumab in urothelial cancer. TCR sequencing covered pretreatment tumor samples and matched, serially collected peripheral blood taken before and after atezolizumab treatment. Durable clinical benefit was defined as a progression-free survival longer than 6 months, and TCR features were additionally tested against progression-free survival and overall survival. In the same patients who had TCR sequencing, pretreatment tumors also underwent whole exome sequencing and RNA sequencing. Fewer than ten patients achieved durable clinical benefit and fewer than 25 did not. Pretreatment blood TCR-seq was available for nearly 30 patients, at least one posttreatment blood collection was obtained for some 25 patients, and tumor TCR-seq was available for some 25 patients. Here is what the overall study found, with its caveats: Because of the small sample size (n ≈ 30) and the many exploratory analyses performed, the results are intended to be regarded as hypothesis-generating. Improved progression-free and overall survival was found to be associated with pretreatment peripheral blood TCR clonality below the median. At 3 weeks after the start of treatment, tumor-associated TCR clones in peripheral blood had expanded more in patients with durable benefit (n ≈ 20, p = 0.022).

The time point label of this sample denotes: peripheral blood 6 weeks after treatment start. A total of some 30 patients with locally advanced or metastatic urothelial carcinoma, treated at Memorial Sloan Kettering on a trial protocol, made up the cohort. Peripheral blood mononuclear cells were collected pretreatment and during treatment, with between 1 and 8 total time points obtained per patient. The Qiagen DNeasy Blood extraction kit was used to purify genomic DNA from total PBMCs and tumor samples. PBMCs were collected pretreatment and during treatment and were isolated and stored as previously described. Including cysteine and phenylalanine, the CDR3 has 14 amino acids. Solely the CDR3 DNA is kept, with 42 bases framed from the first base. From a lookup of the germline V gene, CDR1 and CDR2 are WSHSY and SAAADI. Trimming removed 6 bases from V and 5 bases from J; the gene matches leave 5 bases unexplained.

To estimate absolute template abundance from read counts, synthetic TCR analog templates were spiked into each PCR. TCRbeta CDR3 regions were amplified from genomic DNA with bias-controlled V and J gene primers using the immunoSEQ assay. Sequencing of rearranged TCRbeta segments was done at approximately 20X coverage. In the authors' own workflow: Clustering was used to correct sequencing errors, and CDR3s were annotated against IMGT so that V, D and J genes could be assigned. Downstream analyses used only productive TCRbeta rearrangements, leaving out any out-of-frame or stop-codon sequences. Clonality was calculated as one minus the Shannon entropy normalized by the log of the number of unique productive sequences. Fisher's exact test with Benjamini-Hochberg correction, using a cutoff of adjusted p below 0.01, was how clones that differed between time points or between blood and tumor were identified. TCRdb retrieved this table from immuneACCESS and kept in-frame rearrangements only. Not all clones are present; in checked studies, unresolved V genes account for under half, and no reason is known for the remainder. V and J calls and clone size are copied from that table; D and trimming were computed from the DNA. The sample yields 83,000 or so clones; over 65% were counted once. Of the sample, under 9.5% falls within the top ten clones.

About this clone: This clone's antigen is unknown. No base qualities exist here, and no much larger clone lies one base off it.

The clonotype originates from a man aged 70 or older with urothelial cancer. The V and J segments used are TRBV10-2 and TRBJ1-5; the junction holds 9 bases that match TRBD1. The sequenced sample was PBMCs, obtained around atezolizumab (anti-PD-L1) treatment. CDR3 region: CASSPDRGYQPQHF. The nucleotide sequence reads TGCGCCAGCAGCCCTGACAGGGGGTATCAGCCCCAGCATTTT.